Below, 10 T cell receptor beta chains from the same sample are listed, as sequenced in a study of identical twins. TCRdb re-derived calls from the 5' RACE reads in MiXCR, one entry per CDR3 protein. The sample lists 1.5 million to 2 million distinct CDR3 sequences, about 32% occurring once. The sequenced sample was cord blood. The receptors shown here come from a newborn girl in good health.

About this clonotype itself: A read error may account for a junction end that differs from germline. This chain uses TRBV11-2 with TRBJ2-2, with TRBD2 matching over 11 bases. CDR1 is SGHAT and CDR2 is FQNNGV in the germline V gene. CDR3 size: 15 residues. This chain's CDR3 is CASSVSGGDVGELFF. DNA for the CDR3: TGCGCCAGCAGCGTTAGCGGGGGGGATGTCGGGGAGCTGTTTTTT.

This clonotype was seen repeatedly, ten times or more. The chain links TRBV12-3 or TRBV12-4 to TRBJ2-7; D gene ambiguous. The CDR3 has 13 residues. Trimming left V 5 bases short and J 2 bases short, with 10 bases between. The CDR3 sequence is CASSPLRTYEQYF. CDR3 nucleotides: TGTGCCAGCAGTCCCCTCAGGACCTACGAGCAGTACTTC.

This clonotype has just a few counts. The genes are TRBV6-2 or TRBV6-3 and TRBJ2-3; D not resolved. This CDR3 comprises 15 residues. Germline CDR1 is MNHEY and CDR2 is SVGEGT. Trimming removed 2 bases at V and 1 base at J, with 10 bases between. CDR3 region: CASSYRLPRTDTQYF. In nucleotides, the CDR3 is TGTGCCAGCAGTTACCGATTACCCCGCACAGATACGCAGTATTTT.

This clonotype has more than one count but fewer than ten. The chain carries TRBV4-2 and TRBJ1-2; 7 nucleotides agree with TRBD1. CDR1 LGHNA and CDR2 YNFKEQ come from the germline V gene. CDR3 length: 14 residues. V shed 3 bases and J 4 bases; nucleotides not matched to a gene: 5. The CDR3 protein is CASSHRRDSYGYTF. CDR3 DNA: TGTGCCAGCAGCCACCGAAGGGACAGCTATGGCTACACCTTC.

The chain employs TRBV27 and TRBJ2-2; 8 nucleotides match TRBD1. In germline, CDR1 is MNHEY, CDR2 SMNVEV (reference sequence). The trim removed 5 bases at V and 5 bases at J, leaving 7 bases unmatched. This CDR3 contains 15 residues. The CDR3 DNA sequence: TGTGCCAGCAGTATCCGGACAGGGAGAACCGGGGAGCTGTTTTTT. The encoded protein is CASSIRTGRTGELFF.

This clonotype was seen many times. This chain joins TRBV13 and TRBJ2-7; D remains unclear. The CDR3 extends over 12 amino acids. Germline CDR1 reads PRHDT; CDR2 reads FYEKMQ (reference sequence). V was cut by 3 bases and J by 11 bases, with 14 bases left in between. CDR3 nucleotides: TGTGCCAGCAGCTTCGAAAAAGGGTCGGAGTACTTC. Translation: CASSFEKGSEYF.

This clonotype was counted at least ten times. This sequence joins TRBV7-9 and TRBJ1-2; D unresolved. V gave up 3 bases and J gave up 4 bases, with 12 bases separating them. Germline assignment: CDR1 SEHNR and CDR2 FQNEAQ (reference sequence). This CDR3 is 14 amino acids long. CDR3 coding DNA: TGTGCCAGCAGCTTTGAAGGAGGGATCTATGGCTACACCTTC. Translation gives CASSFEGGIYGYTF. The full variable domain, completed using reference TRBV7-9 and TRBJ1-2, is DTGVSQNPRHKITKRGQNVTFRCDPISEHNRLYWYRQTLGQGPEFLTYFQNEAQLEKSRLLSDRFSAERPKGSFSTLEIQRTEQGDSAMYLCASSFEGGIYGYTFGSGTRLTVV.

This clonotype was found a few times. The gene calls are TRBV15 and TRBJ2-4, with D unclear. The J call is in doubt because the DNA end fits TRBJ2-7 better. Germline lookup yields CDR1 LNHNV and CDR2 YYDKDF (reference sequence). The CDR3 has 12 amino acids. For the CDR3, the DNA is TGTGCCACCAGCAGAGCCTTTATCGAGCAGTACTTC. Encoded protein: CATSRAFIEQYF.

This clonotype was seen only a few times. The rearrangement uses TRBV29-1 and TRBJ2-2; unclear D gene. Trimming pared 3 bases from V and 2 bases from J, leaving 13 bases between. CDR3 length: 15 amino acids. CDR1 and CDR2 (germline): SQVTM, ANQGSEA. The CDR3 nucleotides are TGCAGCGTTGAGGAGCTTAAACATAACACCGGGGAGCTGTTTTTT. It codes for CSVEELKHNTGELFF.

V and J are TRBV3-1 and TRBJ2-2; TRBD2 aligns across 9 bases. Germline V gene data show CDR1 as LGHDT and CDR2 as YNNKEL (reference sequence). The CDR3 has 18 residues. The V gene end was trimmed by 1 base and the J gene end by 2 bases; junction bases not matched to a gene: 8. DNA for the CDR3: TGTGCCAGCAGCCAAGGAAGGCTAGCGGGACTCAACACCGGGGAGCTGTTTTTT. Its protein product is CASSQGRLAGLNTGELFF. Filled out from reference TRBV3-1 and TRBJ2-2, the complete variable domain reads DTAVSQTPKYLVTQMGNDKSIKCEQNLGHDTMYWYKQDSKKFLKIMFSYNNKELIINETVPNRFSPKSPDKAHLNLHINSLELGDSAVYFCASSQGRLAGLNTGELFFGEGSRLTVL.